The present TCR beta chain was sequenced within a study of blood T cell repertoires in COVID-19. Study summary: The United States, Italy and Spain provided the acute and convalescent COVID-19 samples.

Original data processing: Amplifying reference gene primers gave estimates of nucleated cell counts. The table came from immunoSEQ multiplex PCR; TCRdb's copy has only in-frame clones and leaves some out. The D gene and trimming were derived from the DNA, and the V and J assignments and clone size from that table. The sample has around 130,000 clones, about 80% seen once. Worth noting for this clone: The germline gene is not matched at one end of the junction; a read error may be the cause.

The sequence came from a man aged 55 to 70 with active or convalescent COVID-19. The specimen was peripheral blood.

In DNA form, the CDR3 reads TGCAGCGTTCAAGAGGGGGGAGTCTTC. The encoded protein is CSVQEGGVF. V gene TRBV29-1 combines with J gene TRBJ1-2; possible D gene TRBD1, 6 bases. Germline assignment: CDR1 SQVTM and CDR2 ANQGSEA. The CDR3 length is 9 residues.